Listed below are T cell receptor beta chains from one sample, sequenced in a study of CD8 T cells in Susac syndrome. TCRdb independently ran MiXCR on the immunoSEQ multiplex PCR reads; one entry per CDR3 protein. The sample holds approximately 100,000 distinct CDR3 sequences, approximately 90% seen once. Sequencing was carried out using CD8+ T cells from PBMCs. The origin of the receptors is a human donor in good health. Both conserved end residues are part of each CDR3. The D gene is left open where the match is weak. Size is omitted from some rows. Given values are once, few, many or a class for expanded clones.

D	J	size	V	CDR3	DNA
NA	TRBJ2-1	NA	TRBV5-4	CAVWSRRESYNEQFF	TGTGCCGTCTGGAGCCGGCGGGAAAGTTACAATGAGCAGTTCTTC
TRBD1	TRBJ2-2	NA	TRBV3-1	CASSPRAGGPGELFF	TGTGCCAGCAGCCCTCGGGCAGGGGGCCCCGGGGAGCTGTTTTTT
NA	TRBJ1-2	NA	TRBV7-2	CASSRGGGYGYTF	TGTGCCAGCAGCCGCGGGGGTGGCTATGGCTACACCTTC
NA	TRBJ2-7	NA	TRBV5-1	CASSLDRNYEQYF	TGCGCCAGCAGCTTGGACCGAAACTACGAGCAGTACTTC
TRBD2	TRBJ2-7	NA	TRBV20-1	CSARAGGLSEQYF	TGCAGTGCTAGGGCGGGGGGCCTCTCCGAGCAGTACTTC
TRBD1	TRBJ2-3	NA	TRBV2	CASSFGTGSTDTQYF	TGTGCCAGCAGTTTCGGGACAGGCAGCACAGATACGCAGTATTTT
NA	TRBJ2-5	NA	TRBV7-2	CASSIPSGETQYF	TGTGCCAGCAGCATCCCCTCGGGGGAGACCCAGTACTTC
TRBD2	TRBJ2-3	NA	TRBV5-1	CASSLVKLAGSDTQYF	TGCGCCAGCAGCTTGGTTAAGCTAGCGGGATCTGATACGCAGTATTTT
TRBD2	TRBJ2-1	NA	TRBV5-1	CASSLGGTSGINEQFF	TGCGCCAGCAGCTTGGGGGGGACTAGCGGGATCAATGAGCAGTTCTTC
NA	TRBJ2-1	NA	TRBV12-3/TRBV12-4	CASSRGFNEQFF	TGTGCCAGCAGTCGCGGCTTCAATGAGCAGTTCTTC
NA	TRBJ1-1	NA	TRBV20-1	CSVRGAKAEAFF	TGCAGTGTGCGGGGGGCGAAGGCTGAAGCTTTCTTT
TRBD1	TRBJ2-1	once	TRBV5-8	CASSFLTGVASFEQFF	TGTGCCAGCAGCTTTTTGACAGGGGTAGCGAGTTTCGAGCAGTTCTTC
NA	TRBJ1-3	NA	TRBV6-2/TRBV6-3	CASSGDSGNTIYF	TGTGCCAGCAGCGGAGACTCTGGAAACACCATATATTTT
NA	TRBJ2-6	NA	TRBV9	CASSVPERWQGSGANVLTF	TGTGCCAGCAGCGTACCTGAGAGGTGGCAAGGCTCTGGGGCCAACGTCCTGACTTTC
NA	TRBJ2-2	NA	TRBV5-4	CASLVRGTGELFF	TGTGCCAGCCTCGTTAGGGGCACCGGGGAGCTGTTTTTT
TRBD2	TRBJ2-7	NA	TRBV4-3	CASSQDTSGRAYEQYF	TGCGCCAGCAGCCAAGATACTAGCGGGAGGGCCTACGAGCAGTACTTC
NA	TRBJ1-1	NA	TRBV19	CASSIFPVFGGARTTEAFF	TGTGCCAGTAGTATTTTTCCGGTCTTCGGGGGCGCAAGGACAACTGAAGCTTTCTTT
TRBD1	TRBJ1-1	NA	TRBV18	CASSPLPGQGATEAFF	TGTGCCAGCTCACCACTCCCGGGACAGGGAGCCACTGAAGCTTTCTTT
NA	TRBJ2-6	NA	TRBV6-1	CASRPDPRQTGANVLTF	TGTGCCAGCAGACCTGACCCTAGGCAGACCGGGGCCAACGTCCTGACTTTC
TRBD2	TRBJ2-1	NA	TRBV20-1	CSAASGSSYNEQFF	TGCAGTGCTGCTAGCGGGAGCTCCTACAATGAGCAGTTCTTC
NA	TRBJ1-2	once	TRBV3-1	CASNEGGRGYGYTF	TGTGCCAGCAACGAGGGGGGTCGCGGCTATGGCTACACCTTC
TRBD1	TRBJ2-5	NA	TRBV5-1	CASSLGDSFVETQYF	TGCGCCAGCAGCTTAGGGGACAGTTTTGTGGAGACCCAGTACTTC
NA	TRBJ2-5	once	TRBV7-3	CASSPEPGTQETQYF	TGTGCCAGCAGCCCCGAGCCAGGAACCCAAGAGACCCAGTACTTC
NA	TRBJ2-3	NA	TRBV13	CASSFGVRSGGGDTQYF	TGTGCCAGCAGCTTTGGAGTCCGTAGCGGCGGCGGAGATACGCAGTATTTT